The next 11 T cell receptor beta chains were all read from a single sample in a study of blood T cell repertoires in COVID-19. Here immunoSEQ multiplex PCR was the method, and the copy in TCRdb shows in-frame clones only, minus some. The sample has roughly 300,000 clones, roughly nine tenths seen once. The sample consisted of PBMCs or T cells enriched from blood (not recorded which). The receptors come from a woman in her 30s who had recovered from COVID-19.

The chain carries TRBV9 and TRBJ2-7; TRBD2 might be the D (6 bases). The V end lost 1 base, the J end lost 5 bases, and 13 bases lay between the germline ends. The CDR3 runs 14 residues. Germline V gene sequence: CDR1 SGDLS, CDR2 YYNGEE. CDR3 DNA sequence: TGTGCCAGCAGCGTATTCGGGAGAGGAGACGAGCAGTACTTC. Residues: CASSVFGRGDEQYF.

The gene calls are TRBV3-1 (or the pseudogene TRBV3-2) and TRBJ2-3, with 11 bases fitting TRBD2. Germline V gene data show CDR1 as LGHDT and CDR2 as YNNKEL (reference sequence). The junction had 15 bases not matched to a gene; V was cut back by 3 bases and J by 4 bases. The CDR3 runs to 19 residues. CDR3 sequence (DNA): TGTGCCAGCAGCCATACCGGGACTAGCGGACGGGGCATCCCAGATACGCAGTATTTT. Its translation is CASSHTGTSGRGIPDTQYF.

J is TRBJ1-1 and V is TRBV30; 9 positions agree with TRBD1. The V gene's germline CDR1 is GTSNPN and CDR2 SVGIG (reference sequence). V shed 1 base, J shed 4 bases, and the junction held 1 base outside the gene matches. The CDR3 spans 13 residues. The CDR3 region is CAWSGQGGTEAFF. For the CDR3, the DNA is TGTGCCTGGAGTGGACAGGGGGGCACTGAAGCTTTCTTT.

The chain recombines TRBV4-1 with TRBJ1-1; 9 positions agree with TRBD1. CDR3 length equals 13 residues. With V trimmed by 10 bases and J by 1 base, 4 bases remained unmatched. Germline V gives CDR1 MGHRA, CDR2 YSYEKL. This chain's CDR3 is CATTTGGNTEAFF. CDR3 nucleotides: TGCGCCACCACGACAGGGGGGAACACTGAAGCTTTCTTT.

The CDR3 is CASSRGGYEQYF. CDR3 in DNA: TGTGCCAGCAGCCGTGGCGGCTACGAGCAGTACTTC. The chain recombines TRBV6-6 with TRBJ2-7; D is undetermined. This CDR3 has 12 amino acids. Trimming left V 6 bases short and J 3 bases short, with 9 bases between. CDR1 is MNHNY and CDR2 is SVGAGI in the germline V gene (reference sequence).

The genes are TRBV12-3 or TRBV12-4 and TRBJ2-2; the D gene is possibly TRBD2 (5 bases). The length of the CDR3 is 13 residues. V lost 7 bases, J lost 6 bases, and 12 bases lay in between. The DNA for the CDR3 is TGTGCCAGCACCACTACTAGTTCCGGGGAGCTGTTTTTT. Residues: CASTTTSSGELFF.

The chain employs TRBV28 and TRBJ2-4; possibly TRBD1 for D (6 bases). Per germline, CDR1 MDHEN and CDR2 SYDVKM. Trimming removed 0 bases at V and 0 bases at J, with 9 bases between. The CDR3 runs to 16 residues. This CDR3 reads CASSLWNREAKNIQYF. The CDR3 DNA sequence: TGTGCCAGCAGTTTATGGAACAGGGAAGCCAAAAACATTCAGTACTTC.

The chain combines TRBV30 with TRBJ2-2; D is possibly TRBD1 (6 bases). The CDR3 runs to 15 residues. Between the trimmed V and J ends, which lost 0 bases and 1 base, there was a span of 9 bases. Looked up from germline, CDR1 is GTSNPN and CDR2 is SVGIG (reference sequence). The CDR3 DNA reads TGTGCCTGGAGTGTAGGGGGTCTGAACACCGGGGAGCTGTTTTTT. Protein product: CAWSVGGLNTGELFF.

J is TRBJ2-1 and V is TRBV7-2; 9 bases align to TRBD1. Trimming at V came to 4 bases and at J to 6 bases, leaving 13 bases not matched to a gene. CDR1 is SGHTA, CDR2 FQGNSA, per germline. This CDR3 has 17 residues. The CDR3 sequence: CASSSTGQGNIGNEQFF. The CDR3 nucleotides read TGTGCCAGCAGCTCGACAGGACAGGGGAATATTGGCAATGAGCAGTTCTTC.

The chain joins TRBV5-1 to TRBJ2-3; TRBD2 agrees at 8 bases. This CDR3 has 14 amino acids. V was pared by 1 base and J by 6 bases, with 4 bases of the junction left unmatched. The germline V gene has CDR1 SGHRS and CDR2 YFSETQ. The CDR3 bases are TGCGCCAGCAGCTTGAGGTCTAGCGGGGATACGCAGTATTTT. Its protein is CASSLRSSGDTQYF.

The chain employs TRBV2 and TRBJ2-1; possible D gene TRBD1, 6 bases. V was cut by 7 bases and J by 6 bases, with 13 bases left in between. CDR1 is SNHLY, CDR2 FYNNEI, per germline. This CDR3 is built from 13 residues. Written as DNA, the CDR3 is TGTGCCAGCAACCCCCTAGGGGGCAATGAGCAGTTCTTC. Amino acids: CASNPLGGNEQFF.